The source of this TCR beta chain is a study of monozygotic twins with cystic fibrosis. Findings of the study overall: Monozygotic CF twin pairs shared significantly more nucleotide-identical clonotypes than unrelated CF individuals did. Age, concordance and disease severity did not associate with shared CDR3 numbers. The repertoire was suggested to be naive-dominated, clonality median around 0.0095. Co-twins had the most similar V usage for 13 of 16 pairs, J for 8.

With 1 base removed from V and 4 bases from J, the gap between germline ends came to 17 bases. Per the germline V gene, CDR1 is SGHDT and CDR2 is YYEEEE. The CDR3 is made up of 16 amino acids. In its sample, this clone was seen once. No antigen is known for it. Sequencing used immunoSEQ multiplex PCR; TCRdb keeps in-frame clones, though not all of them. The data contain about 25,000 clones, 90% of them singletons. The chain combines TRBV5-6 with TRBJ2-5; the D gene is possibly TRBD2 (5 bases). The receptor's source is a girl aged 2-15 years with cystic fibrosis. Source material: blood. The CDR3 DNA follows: TGTGCCAGCAGCTTGTTGGCTAGCCCGACCCTAGAGACCCAGTACTTC. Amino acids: CASSLLASPTLETQYF.